The 26 T cell receptor beta chains reported below all come from one sample, sequenced in a study of shared clonotypes between healthy human individuals. Clones were read by immunoSEQ multiplex PCR, and TCRdb kept only the in-frame ones, dropping some. The table has about 600,000 clones, around 97% seen once; the top ten hold around 0.06%. What was sequenced was naive CD4+ T cells sorted from blood. Specified subset: CD45RA+ positively selected. The receptors stem from a woman in her twenties or thirties in good health.

The rearrangement uses TRBV9 and TRBJ2-1, with TRBD2 identical over 7 bases. Germline V CDR1 and CDR2: SGDLS, YYNGEE. Trimming removed 0 bases from V and 2 bases from J; junction bases left unmatched: 5. The CDR3 sequence is 16 residues long. The CDR3 region is CASSVAEGGPYNEQFF. CDR3 coding DNA: TGTGCCAGCAGCGTAGCCGAGGGAGGGCCCTACAATGAGCAGTTCTTC. The full variable domain, its missing parts supplied by reference TRBV9 and TRBJ2-1, is DSGVTQTPKHLITATGQRVTLRCSPRSGDLSVYWYQQSLDQGLQFLIQYYNGEERAKGNILERFSAQQFPDLHSELNLSSLELGDSALYFCASSVAEGGPYNEQFFGPGTRLTVL.

The genes are TRBV29-1 and TRBJ2-1; D gene ambiguous. The CDR3 sequence is 14 residues long. Germline V lookup: CDR1 SQVTM, CDR2 ANQGSEA. Trimming shortened V by 6 bases and J by 0 bases, and 12 bases separated the two germline ends. DNA for the CDR3: TGCAGCGTCGTCCCAGAAAGCTCCTACAATGAGCAGTTCTTC. As protein: CSVVPESSYNEQFF.

The V gene is TRBV5-1, the J gene TRBJ2-3; 7 positions match TRBD2. Germline V CDR1 and CDR2: SGHRS, YFSETQ. V dropped 5 bases and J dropped 3; count of bases not matched to a gene: 6. CDR3 size: 14 residues. DNA for the CDR3: TGCGCCAGCAGACCTTCTAGCGGTACAGATACGCAGTATTTT. Its protein product is CASRPSSGTDTQYF. The whole variable domain, remainder taken from reference TRBV5-1 and TRBJ2-3, is KAGVTQTPRYLIKTRGQQVTLSCSPISGHRSVSWYQQTPGQGLQFLFEYFSETQRNKGNFPGRFSGRQFSNSRSEMNVSTLELGDSALYLCASRPSSGTDTQYFGPGTRLTVL.

The V call is TRBV11-1, the J call TRBJ2-1; TRBD2 agrees at 8 bases. The CDR3 loop spans 16 amino acids. CDR1 and CDR2 (germline): SGHAT, FQDESV (reference sequence). Losses at the gene ends were 4 bases for V and 1 base for J; bases not matched to a gene: 6. The CDR3 coding sequence is TGTGCCAGCAGCTCCCCCGGACTAGCATCCTACAATGAGCAGTTCTTC. Translation: CASSSPGLASYNEQFF.

CDR3 sequence reads: CASSPNRDPYEQYF. CDR3 bases: TGCGCCAGCAGCCCAAACCGCGACCCCTACGAGCAGTACTTC. V gene TRBV10-2 combines with J gene TRBJ2-7; D is unresolved. From germline, CDR1 is WSHSY and CDR2 SAAADI. V dropped 6 bases and J dropped 2 bases, with 14 bases sitting between them. CDR3 length: 14 residues.

The chain couples TRBV7-3 to TRBJ2-6, with D possibly matching TRBD1 (6 bases). This CDR3 region has 19 residues. Trimming left V 5 bases short and J 0 bases short, with 20 bases between. Germline V CDR1 and CDR2: SGHTA, FQGTGA. The CDR3 loop reads CASSRRPGHHSSGANVLTF. DNA of the CDR3: TGTGCCAGCAGCCGACGACCGGGACACCACAGCTCTGGGGCCAACGTCCTGACTTTC.

This sequence joins TRBV19 and TRBJ2-5, with TRBD1 matching 8 bases. The CDR3 spans 11 residues. The germline CDR1 and CDR2 sequences are LNHDA and SQIVND (reference sequence). J gave up 6 bases and V 9 bases, and 3 bases lay outside the gene matches. Here the CDR3 DNA reads TGTGCCAGCCAGGGGGCGAAGACCCAGTACTTC. It is translated as CASQGAKTQYF.

This chain uses TRBV30 with TRBJ1-3, with no clear D. The V and J ends lost 5 bases and 1 base respectively, with 9 bases between them. Germline V gene lookup returns CDR1 GTSNPN and CDR2 SVGIG (reference sequence). The CDR3 length is 13 residues. CDR3 in DNA: TGTGCCTGGGTAGTTTGGTCTGGAAACACCATATATTTT. This codes for CAWVVWSGNTIYF.

This chain uses TRBV2 with TRBJ1-5; 12 bases are shared with TRBD1. With V trimmed by 6 bases and J by 6 bases, 6 bases remained unmatched. Germline assignment: CDR1 SNHLY and CDR2 FYNNEI. The CDR3 has 15 residues. CDR3 DNA: TGTGCCAGCAGAAAGGGACAGGGGGCTGGTCAGCCCCAGCATTTT. Protein product: CASRKGQGAGQPQHF.

The DNA for the CDR3 is TGTGCCAGCAGCCCCGGACTTGCTGACTTCTACAATGAGCAGTTCTTC. Its protein product is CASSPGLADFYNEQFF. This chain joins TRBV5-4 and TRBJ2-1; tentative D call: TRBD2 (5 bases). V was shortened by 4 bases and J by 3 bases, with 17 bases between the two germline ends. The CDR3 runs to 16 residues. In germline, CDR1 is SGHNT, CDR2 YYREEE (reference sequence).

The chain has TRBV25-1 and TRBJ1-3; 7 bases are a match to TRBD1. Germline lookup yields CDR1 MGHDK and CDR2 SYGVNS. Trimming cost V 0 bases and J 14 bases; bases outside gene matches: 7. CDR3 size: 13 residues. For the CDR3, the DNA is TGTGCCAGCAGTGAATATCTGACAGGGCTGTTATATTTT. It codes for CASSEYLTGLLYF.

The V and J genes are TRBV29-1 and TRBJ2-5; tentative D call: TRBD1 (6 bases). The DNA matches TRBJ2-7 better at its end, which makes the J call doubtful. From germline, CDR1 is SQVTM and CDR2 ANQGSEA. The CDR3 sequence is 13 residues long. CDR3 coding DNA: TGCAGCGCTAGAATACAGGGAAGCTACGAGCAGTACTTC. Residues: CSARIQGSYEQYF.

The chain uses TRBV28 and TRBJ2-4; TRBD1 is a possible D gene (6 bases). CDR1 and CDR2 (germline): MDHEN, SYDVKM. V lost 3 bases, J lost 1 base, and 13 bases lay in between. This CDR3 spans 16 amino acids. CDR3 DNA sequence: TGTGCCAGCAGTTTTTGGGACATAACCGCCAAAAACATTCAGTACTTC. This sequence encodes CASSFWDITAKNIQYF.

The rearrangement joins TRBV27 to TRBJ2-1; D possibly matches TRBD1 or TRBD2 (5 bases each). The CDR3 totals 14 residues. Germline CDR1 reads MNHEY; CDR2 reads SMNVEV (reference sequence). V gave up 3 bases and J gave up 5 bases, with 11 bases separating them. The CDR3 DNA reads as TGTGCCAGCAGTTTGAGGGGCCATGACAATGAGCAGTTCTTC. This codes for CASSLRGHDNEQFF.

This chain joins TRBV5-5 and TRBJ2-7; TRBD2 agrees at 10 bases. V shed 3 bases and J 10 bases; nucleotides not matched to a gene: 4. The CDR3 has 12 residues. Germline V lookup: CDR1 SGHKS, CDR2 YYEKEE (reference sequence). CDR3 sequence (DNA): TGTGCCAGCAGCTGGACTAGCGGAGGACAGTACTTC. Protein: CASSWTSGGQYF.

The gene calls are TRBV5-1 and TRBJ2-2; possible D gene TRBD1, 6 bases. This CDR3 has 13 amino acids. Germline V gene data show CDR1 as SGHRS and CDR2 as YFSETQ. V shed 7 bases and J shed 3 bases, with 10 bases lying between them. CDR3 in amino acids: CASRDTDTGELFF. The CDR3 DNA reads TGCGCCAGCCGGGACACCGACACCGGGGAGCTGTTTTTT.

V and J are TRBV27 and TRBJ1-5, with D possibly matching TRBD1 (6 bases). This CDR3 has 13 amino acids. CDR1 and CDR2 from the germline V gene are MNHEY and SMNVEV (reference sequence). V was clipped by 5 bases and J by 9 bases, with 14 bases between them. The CDR3 is CASSQRGIGPQHF. The CDR3 nucleotides are TGTGCCAGCAGTCAGAGGGGGATCGGGCCCCAGCATTTT.

The rearrangement joins TRBV18 to TRBJ2-5, with D unresolved. The CDR3 spans 14 residues. The germline gives CDR1 KGHSH, CDR2 LQKENI. V was trimmed by 2 bases and J by 4 bases, leaving 11 bases between them. The CDR3 DNA reads as TGTGCCAGCTCACCAACGGGTCTTCGAGAGACCCAGTACTTC. Translated: CASSPTGLRETQYF. Together with reference TRBV18 and TRBJ2-5, the CDR3 gives the full variable domain: NAGVMQNPRHLVRRRGQEARLRCSPMKGHSHVYWYRQLPEEGLKFMVYLQKENIIDESGMPKERFSAEFPKEGPSILRIQQVVRGDSAAYFCASSPTGLRETQYFGPGTRLLVL.

The V call is TRBV6-6, the J call TRBJ2-1; 11 nucleotides match TRBD2. J gave up 12 bases and V 6 bases, and 13 bases lay outside the gene matches. CDR3 length: 15 residues. From germline, CDR1 is MNHNY and CDR2 SVGAGI (reference sequence). Written as DNA, the CDR3 is TGTGCCAGCAGACCACGGTTAGCGGGAGGGTACGGGCAGTTCTTC. Protein: CASRPRLAGGYGQFF.

The chain carries TRBV6-5 and TRBJ2-5; D remains ambiguous. The CDR3 sequence is 13 residues long. The V gene's germline CDR1 is MNHEY and CDR2 SVGAGI. V lost 4 bases and J 3 bases, leaving 9 bases between the germline ends. DNA of the CDR3: TGTGCCAGCAGTTCCCAACCAAAAGAGACCCAGTACTTC. Translating it yields CASSSQPKETQYF.

The rearrangement uses TRBV19 and TRBJ1-2; D possibly corresponds to TRBD1 (5 bases). Germline CDR1 LNHDA, CDR2 SQIVND (reference sequence). CDR3 size: 11 residues. Deletions cut 11 bases from V and 8 bases from J, with 15 bases between. CDR3 in amino acids: CASLGGGGYTF. The CDR3 nucleotides read TGTGCCTCCCTTGGGGGAGGCGGCTACACCTTC. The entire variable domain, with the rest obtained from reference TRBV19 and TRBJ1-2, is as follows: DGGITQSPKYLFRKEGQNVTLSCEQNLNHDAMYWYRQDPGQGLRLIYYSQIVNDFQKGDIAEGYSVSREKKESFPLTVTSAQKNPTAFYLCASLGGGGYTFGSGTRLTVV.

The rearrangement joins TRBV4-2 to TRBJ2-5; D is ambiguous. This CDR3 region has 13 residues. Trimming cost V 0 bases and J 3 bases, with 5 bases left between them. CDR1 and CDR2 from the germline V gene are LGHNA and YNFKEQ. CDR3 bases: TGTGCCAGCAGCCAAGAGGCCGAAGAGACCCAGTACTTC. It encodes CASSQEAEETQYF.

The rearrangement uses TRBV28 and TRBJ1-5; TRBD1 agrees at 7 bases. The CDR3 is 15 residues long. The trim removed 4 bases at V and 6 bases at J, leaving 9 bases unmatched. Germline loops: CDR1 MDHEN, CDR2 SYDVKM. The CDR3 region has the DNA TGTGCCAGCAGTTCCAGTGCAGGGGGGATTCAGCCCCAGCATTTT. It yields the protein CASSSSAGGIQPQHF.

The chain carries TRBV7-9 and TRBJ2-7, with D unclear. Trimming removed 4 bases from V and 1 base from J, with 11 bases in between. CDR1 is SEHNR and CDR2 is FQNEAQ in the germline V gene (reference sequence). The CDR3 has 14 amino acids. CDR3 DNA sequence: TGTGCCAGCAGCTGGGAAGCAACTTCCTACGAGCAGTACTTC. It translates to CASSWEATSYEQYF.

CDR3 sequence reads: CASITTDGGEGYTF. In DNA form, the CDR3 reads TGTGCCAGCATCACAACGGACGGTGGGGAAGGCTACACCTTC. This chain links TRBV21-1 with TRBJ1-2. TRBV21-1 is recorded as a pseudogene. The CDR3 has 14 residues.

The J gene is TRBJ2-3, the V gene TRBV5-8; D is perhaps TRBD2 (5 bases). The CDR3 sequence is 15 residues long. Germline CDR1 reads SGHTS; CDR2 reads YDEGEE. Trimming left V 2 bases short and J 3 bases short, with 13 bases between. As DNA, the CDR3 is TGTGCCAGCAGCTTAGGCACGCGGGCGACAGATACGCAGTATTTT. Encoded protein: CASSLGTRATDTQYF.